Sequencing of this T cell receptor (beta chain) was carried out in a study of blood T cell repertoires in COVID-19. Whole-study context: Both acute and convalescent COVID-19 samples were obtained from the United States, Italy and Spain.

Participants were aged roughly 18 to 95 years, lived in about two dozen US areas, and enrolled virtually. Participant reports of clinical history set cohort assignment. Resolution of symptoms, clearance, or two negative PCRs was present in recovered Cohort 3 donors. This clone was observed once. The method was immunoSEQ multiplex PCR; TCRdb's version includes in-frame clones alone and lacks a portion of them. Among about 300,000 clones listed, 87% were seen once. The V and J ends lost 3 bases and 4 bases respectively, with 12 bases between them. Germline V gives CDR1 KGHSH, CDR2 LQKENI. The CDR3 is 14 residues long.

This chain joins TRBV18 and TRBJ1-2; the D gene is possibly TRBD1 (5 bases). The clonotype comes from a woman aged 30 to 39 who had recovered from COVID-19. Material for sequencing was PBMCs or T cells enriched from blood (not recorded which). The CDR3 protein is CASSPDNSPYGYTF. The CDR3 bases are TGTGCCAGCTCACCGGACAACAGTCCCTATGGCTACACCTTC.